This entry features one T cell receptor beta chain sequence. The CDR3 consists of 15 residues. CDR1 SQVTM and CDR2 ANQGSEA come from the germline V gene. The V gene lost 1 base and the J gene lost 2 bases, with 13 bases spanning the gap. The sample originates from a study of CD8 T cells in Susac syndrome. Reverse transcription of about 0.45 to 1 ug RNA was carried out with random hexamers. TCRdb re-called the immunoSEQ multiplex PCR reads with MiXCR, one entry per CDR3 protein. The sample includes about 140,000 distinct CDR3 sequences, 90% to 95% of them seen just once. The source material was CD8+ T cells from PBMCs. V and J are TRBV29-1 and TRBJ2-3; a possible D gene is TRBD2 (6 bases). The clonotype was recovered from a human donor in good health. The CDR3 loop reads CSVEAGVAPTDTQYF. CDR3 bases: TGCAGCGTTGAAGCGGGGGTCGCCCCCACAGATACGCAGTATTTT.